The T cell receptor (beta chain) under discussion was sequenced for a study of brain T cells in children with intractable seizures. Sequencing used immunoSEQ multiplex PCR; TCRdb keeps in-frame clones, though not all of them. The table has approximately 60,000 clones, around 96% seen once. Germline lookup yields CDR1 MGHDK and CDR2 SYGVNS. Trimming stripped 8 bases from V and 3 bases from J, with 4 bases between. CDR3 length: 10 residues. The specimen comprised peripheral blood, sampled at surgery. The TCR was taken from a boy in the first two years of life with focal cortical dysplasia and intractable seizures. The chain carries TRBV25-1 and TRBJ1-2; no definite D call. The CDR3 protein is CASYYYGYTF. For the CDR3, the DNA is TGTGCCAGCTATTACTATGGCTACACCTTC.